The next 17 T cell receptor beta chains were all read from a single sample in a study of blood T cell repertoires in COVID-19. The data were produced by immunoSEQ multiplex PCR, yet TCRdb's version contains in-frame clones alone and is incomplete. This repertoire shows some 250,000 clones, around nine tenths found once; its top ten account for 0.95% to 1%. Sequencing was carried out using peripheral blood. The receptors were sampled from a woman in her 40s who had recovered from COVID-19.

The V gene is TRBV5-4, the J gene TRBJ2-6; TRBD2 matches 7 bases. V was clipped by 0 bases and J by 0 bases; unmatched bases: 6. The CDR3 consists of 18 residues. Germline V lookup: CDR1 SGHNT, CDR2 YYREEE (reference sequence). The CDR3 DNA is TGTGCCAGCAGCTTGGTACGGGGGAGGGGCTCTGGGGCCAACGTCCTGACTTTC. Translating it yields CASSLVRGRGSGANVLTF. Full variable domain (missing parts from reference TRBV5-4 and TRBJ2-6): ETGVTQSPTHLIKTRGQQVTLRCSSQSGHNTVSWYQQALGQGPQFIFQYYREEENGRGNFPPRFSGLQFPNYSSELNVNALELDDSALYLCASSLVRGRGSGANVLTFGAGSRLTVL.

The chain is built from TRBV5-4 and TRBJ2-6, with D tentatively TRBD2 (5 bases). The V end was cut by 4 bases, the J end by 0 bases, with 14 bases between. Per germline, CDR1 SGHNT and CDR2 YYREEE (reference sequence). The CDR3 has 17 amino acids. The CDR3 coding sequence is TGTGCCAGCAGCCTATTAGACGGGAACTCTGGGGCCAACGTCCTGACTTTC. Its translation: CASSLLDGNSGANVLTF.

This clone has just one count. The rearrangement joins TRBV29-1 to TRBJ2-6; D remains ambiguous. The CDR3 spans 13 residues. The V gene lost 7 bases and the J gene lost 0 bases, with 7 bases spanning the gap. Germline CDR1 reads SQVTM; CDR2 reads ANQGSEA. CDR3 sequence: CSADTSGANVLTF. The CDR3 DNA follows: TGCAGCGCCGACACCTCTGGGGCCAACGTCCTGACTTTC.

V is TRBV5-1 and J is TRBJ2-5; 8 nucleotides agree with TRBD1. Trimming took 4 bases from V and 2 from J; bases not matched to a gene: 1. The length of the CDR3 is 13 residues. In germline, CDR1 is SGHRS, CDR2 YFSETQ. This CDR3 reads CASSRQGQETQYF. Written as DNA, the CDR3 is TGCGCCAGCAGCCGACAGGGGCAAGAGACCCAGTACTTC.

The J gene is TRBJ1-1, the V gene TRBV7-2, with D uncertain. V lost 2 bases and J 0 bases, leaving 7 bases between the germline ends. This CDR3 contains 14 residues. Germline-derived CDR1 and CDR2 are SGHTA and FQGNSA. The CDR3 bases are TGTGCCAGCAGCTTAATGGCCATGAACACTGAAGCTTTCTTT. It translates to CASSLMAMNTEAFF.

The J gene is TRBJ1-2, the V gene TRBV18; 7 bases fit TRBD1. Per germline, CDR1 KGHSH and CDR2 LQKENI. J gave up 6 bases and V 3 bases, and 7 bases lay outside the gene matches. There are 14 residues in the CDR3. CDR3 coding DNA: TGTGCCAGCTCACCCACTACAGGGGACCATGGCTACACCTTC. Translation gives CASSPTTGDHGYTF. The full variable domain, its missing parts supplied by reference TRBV18 and TRBJ1-2, is NAGVMQNPRHLVRRRGQEARLRCSPMKGHSHVYWYRQLPEEGLKFMVYLQKENIIDESGMPKERFSAEFPKEGPSILRIQQVVRGDSAAYFCASSPTTGDHGYTFGSGTRLTVV.

This rearrangement joins TRBV4-3 to TRBJ1-2; 8 bases fit TRBD1. V dropped 4 bases and J dropped 8; count of bases not matched to a gene: 12. This CDR3 comprises 15 residues. CDR1 is LGHNA, CDR2 YSLEER, per germline. The DNA of the CDR3 is TGCGCCAGCAGCCCCCGGGGGCAGGGGGCAGGAGGCTACACCTTC. Protein sequence: CASSPRGQGAGGYTF.

The chain has TRBV7-2 and TRBJ2-2; 8 bases are a match to TRBD2. This CDR3 has 14 amino acids. The J segment lost 7 bases and the V segment lost 5 bases, leaving 6 bases of the junction unmatched. Germline V gives CDR1 SGHTA, CDR2 FQGNSA. The CDR3: CASSPRRGGGELFF. CDR3 coding DNA: TGTGCCAGCAGCCCCCGACGGGGGGGCGGGGAGCTGTTTTTT.

The rearrangement links TRBV3-1 (or the pseudogene TRBV3-2) to TRBJ1-6; D gene ambiguous. The V and J ends lost 1 base and 0 bases respectively, with 7 bases between them. CDR1 and CDR2 from the germline V gene are LGHDT and YNNKEL (reference sequence). The CDR3 length is 16 residues. DNA for the CDR3: TGTGCCAGCAGCCAAGCCCCGAGCTCCTATAATTCACCCCTCCACTTT. Its translation: CASSQAPSSYNSPLHF.

The rearrangement uses TRBV2 and TRBJ2-5; D perhaps matches TRBD2 (7 bases). Trimming removed 8 bases from V and 5 bases from J, with 21 bases in between. The CDR3 length is 15 residues. Germline assignment: CDR1 SNHLY and CDR2 FYNNEI. The CDR3 DNA sequence: TGTGCCAGCGAGGGGGGGGCCGCACGGTGGGAGACCCAGTACTTC. Residues: CASEGGAARWETQYF.

The J gene is TRBJ1-1, the V gene TRBV14, with 9 nucleotides matching TRBD1. The length of the CDR3 is 13 residues. The germline V gene encodes CDR1 SGHDN and CDR2 FVKESK. Losses at the gene ends were 5 bases for V and 4 bases for J; bases not matched to a gene: 2. The CDR3 region is CASSGQGSTEAFF. In DNA form, the CDR3 reads TGTGCCAGCAGCGGACAGGGGTCCACTGAAGCTTTCTTT.

This chain joins TRBV5-1 and TRBJ2-7, with no clear D. Germline CDR1 SGHRS, CDR2 YFSETQ. The CDR3 runs 15 residues. V was clipped by 4 bases and J by 4 bases, with 18 bases between them. Written as DNA, the CDR3 is TGCGCCAGCAGCCCATTCCCCGCGGAAAAGTACGAGCAGTACTTC. Translation: CASSPFPAEKYEQYF.

The gene calls are TRBV24-1 and TRBJ2-7; TRBD1 matches at 9 bases. Trimming cost V 4 bases and J 2 bases; bases outside gene matches: 5. The germline gives CDR1 KGHDR, CDR2 SFDVKD. This CDR3 is 15 amino acids long. The CDR3 spells CATSEGGQGPYEQYF. CDR3 sequence (DNA): TGTGCCACCAGTGAAGGGGGACAGGGCCCCTACGAGCAGTACTTC.

This chain connects TRBV27 to TRBJ2-4; no firm D call. Trimming shortened V by 5 bases and J by 7 bases, and 9 bases separated the two germline ends. The CDR3 sequence is 12 residues long. Germline CDR1 is MNHEY and CDR2 is SMNVEV (reference sequence). For the CDR3, the DNA is TGTGCCAGCAGTACTTCTAAGAACATTCAGTACTTC. This encodes CASSTSKNIQYF.

J is TRBJ2-1 and V is TRBV6-2 or TRBV6-3, with 7 bases identical to TRBD2. This CDR3 contains 19 residues. Trimming removed 2 bases from V and 1 base from J; junction bases left unmatched: 14. From germline, CDR1 is MNHEY and CDR2 SVGEGT. The CDR3 DNA follows: TGTGCCAGCAGTTACCCCCTGGTGGGGGGGGTTAGTTCCTACAATGAGCAGTTCTTC. Translated: CASSYPLVGGVSSYNEQFF.

The V and J genes are TRBV19 and TRBJ2-7; 8 bases are a match to TRBD2. Trimming at V came to 5 bases and at J to 0 bases, leaving 9 bases not matched to a gene. Germline V CDR1 and CDR2: LNHDA, SQIVND (reference sequence). The CDR3 sequence is 16 residues long. As DNA, the CDR3 is TGTGCCAGTAGTCGTGGCGGGAGGCCAAGCTCCTACGAGCAGTACTTC. The encoded protein is CASSRGGRPSSYEQYF.

Here the CDR3 reads CASSRQGQAGELFF. For the CDR3, the DNA is TGTGCCAGCTCACGACAGGGGCAGGCCGGGGAGCTGTTTTTT. V gene TRBV18 combines with J gene TRBJ2-2; 8 bases map to TRBD1. CDR1 and CDR2 (germline): KGHSH, LQKENI. The CDR3 extends over 14 amino acids. The J segment lost 6 bases and the V segment lost 4 bases, leaving 4 bases of the junction unmatched.